The 18 T cell receptor beta chains below come from one sample, sequenced in a study of T cells in Graves' hyperthyroidism and ophthalmopathy. RNA transcripts served as the template for amplifying TCR beta CDR3 regions. The TCR CDR3 first-round RT-PCR relied on the HTBI primer set. MiXCR, run by TCRdb on the multiplex PCR reads, gives a single entry per CDR3 protein. Of 400,000 to 550,000 distinct CDR3 sequences in the sample, about an eighth are singletons; the top ten hold 15% to 20%. Sequencing was done on a sample of blood. The source is a woman aged 18-29 years with Graves' hyperthyroidism.

This clonotype was counted ten times or more. The J gene is TRBJ2-3, the V gene TRBV5-6; 8 positions match TRBD2. Germline loops: CDR1 SGHDT, CDR2 YYEEEE. J lost 3 bases, V lost 4 bases, and 13 bases had no gene match. The CDR3 covers 17 residues. In DNA, the CDR3 is TGTGCCAGCAGCCTCCTGGCCCAGCGGGAGTCGACAGATACGCAGTATTTT. Its protein is CASSLLAQRESTDTQYF.

This clonotype was counted many times. This chain connects TRBV5-1 to TRBJ1-1; perhaps TRBD1 as D (6 bases). CDR1 is SGHRS, CDR2 YFSETQ, per germline. V dropped 4 bases and J dropped 4 bases, with 14 bases sitting between them. There are 14 residues in the CDR3. This CDR3 reads CASSPYRVGTEAFF. CDR3 nucleotide sequence: TGCGCCAGCAGCCCATACAGGGTAGGCACTGAAGCTTTCTTT.

This clonotype was observed at least ten times. The chain couples TRBV7-3 to TRBJ2-2; D possibly corresponds to TRBD1 (6 bases). CDR1 SGHTA and CDR2 FQGTGA come from the germline V gene. The CDR3 has 17 residues. The V and J ends lost 1 base and 0 bases respectively, with 12 bases between them. The CDR3, as DNA: TGTGCCAGCAGCTTAAGAAATGGGGGCGCGAACACCGGGGAGCTGTTTTTT. Amino acid sequence: CASSLRNGGANTGELFF.

This clonotype was counted many times. DNA for the CDR3: TGTGCCAGCAGCTCCCTTGGGACCGGGGAGCTGTTTTTT. This translates into CASSSLGTGELFF. The chain employs TRBV7-3 and TRBJ2-2, with unresolved D. Trimming removed 4 bases from V and 5 bases from J, with 8 bases in between. This CDR3 is built from 13 residues. Germline V CDR1 and CDR2: SGHTA, FQGTGA.

This clonotype was seen only a few times. The chain links TRBV20-1 to TRBJ1-5; D is uncertain. There are 13 residues in the CDR3. The germline V gene encodes CDR1 DFQATT and CDR2 SNEGSKA (reference sequence). Trimming took off 6 bases at V and 4 bases at J, with 13 bases between the two ends. CDR3 loop: CSAQTGRNQPQHF. The DNA for the CDR3 is TGCAGTGCACAGACGGGTAGGAATCAGCCCCAGCATTTT.

The genes are TRBV5-1 and TRBJ1-2; 7 bases agree with TRBD1. The ends lost 2 bases at V and 2 bases at J; junction bases unmatched: 9. The CDR3 spans 16 residues. From germline, CDR1 is SGHRS and CDR2 YFSETQ. The DNA for the CDR3 is TGCGCCAGCAGCTTTCCTGACAGGGAGGGGAACTATGGCTACACCTTC. This translates into CASSFPDREGNYGYTF.

V usage is TRBV25-1 and J usage is TRBJ2-5; 16 bases align to TRBD2. The CDR3 extends over 18 amino acids. The V and J ends lost 0 bases and 2 bases, in that order; junction bases with no gene match: 3. Germline V lookup: CDR1 MGHDK, CDR2 SYGVNS. CDR3 coding DNA: TGTGCCAGCAGTGAATATGAGGGACTAGCGGGAGGGCAAGAGACCCAGTACTTC. Encoded protein: CASSEYEGLAGGQETQYF.

Many counts were recorded for this clonotype. This rearrangement joins TRBV7-8 to TRBJ2-1; 15 bases match TRBD2. The germline V gene encodes CDR1 SGHVS and CDR2 FQNEAQ. V was pared by 5 bases and J by 4 bases, with 3 bases of the junction left unmatched. The CDR3 is 16 amino acids. The CDR3, as DNA: TGTGCCAGCAGCGGCGGACTAGCGGGAGGGTACAATGAGCAGTTCTTC. Translation gives CASSGGLAGGYNEQFF.

In this sample, this clonotype turned up a few times. V gene TRBV11-2 combines with J gene TRBJ2-1; either TRBD1 or TRBD2 may fit D (5 bases each). V was trimmed by 7 bases and J by 0 bases, leaving 13 bases between them. The CDR3 loop spans 15 amino acids. Germline V gives CDR1 SGHAT, CDR2 FQNNGV. CDR3 sequence (DNA): TGTGCCAGCATAAGAGGGGTGAGCTCCTACAATGAGCAGTTCTTC. Its translation is CASIRGVSSYNEQFF.

This clonotype was counted many times. This sequence joins TRBV6-1 and TRBJ1-2, with TRBD1 as a possible D gene (5 bases). The V gene lost 7 bases and the J gene lost 6 bases, with 18 bases spanning the gap. The germline CDR1 and CDR2 sequences are MNHNS and SASEGT. The CDR3 covers 14 residues. Written as DNA, the CDR3 is TGTGCCAGCACTCTCGGCGGGGACTATCATGGCTACACCTTC. Its translation is CASTLGGDYHGYTF.

Many counts were recorded for this clonotype. The chain combines TRBV2 with TRBJ2-3, with a weak D call TRBD1 (6 bases). The CDR3 contains 14 residues. In germline, CDR1 is SNHLY, CDR2 FYNNEI. The V gene lost 9 bases and the J gene lost 0 bases, with 13 bases spanning the gap. For the CDR3, the DNA is TGTGCCAGTTACAGGGACGGGAGCACAGATACGCAGTATTTT. The encoded protein is CASYRDGSTDTQYF.

The rearrangement uses TRBV20-1 and TRBJ2-7; 9 bases are a match to TRBD2. The J segment lost 0 bases and the V segment lost 6 bases, leaving 6 bases of the junction unmatched. Germline lookup yields CDR1 DFQATT and CDR2 SNEGSKA (reference sequence). CDR3 length equals 14 residues. The CDR3 here is CSAKSGRISYEQYF. CDR3 nucleotide sequence: TGCAGTGCGAAAAGCGGGAGGATCTCCTACGAGCAGTACTTC.

The chain uses TRBV24-1 and TRBJ2-1; 8 bases fit TRBD1. Trimming cost V 0 bases and J 6 bases; bases outside gene matches: 9. The CDR3 spans 17 residues. Germline CDR1 KGHDR, CDR2 SFDVKD. CDR3 in amino acids: CATSDLGLTGVGNEQFF. CDR3 sequence (DNA): TGTGCCACCAGTGATTTGGGTCTGACAGGGGTCGGCAATGAGCAGTTCTTC.

This clonotype has a count of ten or more. The rearrangement links TRBV6-2 or TRBV6-3 to TRBJ2-1, with a weak D call TRBD2 (5 bases). V lost 6 bases and J 8 bases, leaving 11 bases between the germline ends. The germline CDR1 and CDR2 sequences are MNHEY and SVGEGT. CDR3 length equals 12 residues. The CDR3 sequence: CASRLAAYEQFF. CDR3 DNA: TGTGCCAGCAGGCTAGCTGCCTATGAGCAGTTCTTC.

This clonotype was observed a few times. The chain recombines TRBV6-1 with TRBJ2-1; the match to TRBD2 covers 7 bases. From germline, CDR1 is MNHNS and CDR2 SASEGT. V was pared by 4 bases and J by 6 bases, with 6 bases of the junction left unmatched. CDR3 length: 14 amino acids. CDR3 region: CASSGPTSLNEQFF. CDR3 coding DNA: TGTGCCAGCAGTGGGCCGACTAGCCTCAATGAGCAGTTCTTC.

V usage is TRBV7-3 and J usage is TRBJ2-3, with D possibly TRBD2 on 6 matching bases. Per germline, CDR1 SGHTA and CDR2 FQGTGA. The CDR3 sequence is 16 residues long. Trimming cost V 5 bases and J 3 bases, with 18 bases left between them. CDR3 region: CASSDNVRGGTDTQYF. CDR3 bases: TGTGCCAGCAGCGACAATGTTAGGGGAGGAACAGATACGCAGTATTTT.

The chain combines TRBV6-5 with TRBJ2-7; D gene uncertain. V was cut by 2 bases and J by 0 bases, with 8 bases left in between. Germline assignment: CDR1 MNHEY and CDR2 SVGAGI. This CDR3 is 14 amino acids long. The chain's CDR3 is CASSYQEISYEQYF. CDR3 nucleotide sequence: TGTGCCAGCAGTTACCAGGAAATCTCCTACGAGCAGTACTTC.

This clonotype came up many times. The V call is TRBV19, the J call TRBJ2-7; D possibly corresponds to TRBD2 (5 bases). Germline V CDR1 and CDR2: LNHDA, SQIVND (reference sequence). CDR3 length equals 14 residues. The V and J ends lost 6 bases and 5 bases respectively, with 17 bases between them. CDR3 coding DNA: TGTGCCAGTAGCTTTGCGAGCGGCAAGGACGAGCAGTACTTC. It encodes CASSFASGKDEQYF.